These T cell receptor beta chains were read from a single sample in a study of T cell responses to AZD1222 COVID-19 vaccine. Sequenced by immunoSEQ multiplex PCR; TCRdb stores in-frame clones only, minus some. The sample carries some 130,000 clones, approximately 90% recorded once. The sample consisted of peripheral blood, taken on day 0 of AZD1222 vaccination. The receptors come from an adult in good health. Both conserved end residues are part of each CDR3. The order of the fields is J gene, clone size, V gene, D gene, CDR3 protein, CDR3 DNA. The D gene is left open where the match is weak. Size tells how often a clone was seen (once, few, many) or the class of an expanded clone, and some rows leave it out.

>TRBJ1-2|.|TRBV4-3|.
CASSQEGRGDYGYTF
TGCGCCAGCAGCCAAGAGGGCAGGGGAGACTATGGCTACACCTTC
>TRBJ2-1|.|TRBV5-1|TRBD2
CASSLRSGGTNEQFF
TGCGCCAGCAGCTTGCGTAGCGGGGGAACCAATGAGCAGTTCTTC
>TRBJ1-1|.|TRBV7-9|.
CASSLGEALTGVRTEAFF
TGTGCCAGCAGCTTAGGAGAGGCCCTGACAGGTGTGAGGACTGAAGCTTTCTTT
>TRBJ1-3|.|TRBV28|.
CASSQGGASGYGNTIYF
TGTGCCAGCAGTCAAGGGGGGGCCTCAGGTTATGGAAACACCATATATTTT
>TRBJ1-2|.|TRBV15|.
CATSRDRANYGYTF
TGTGCCACCAGCAGAGATAGAGCTAACTATGGCTACACCTTC
>TRBJ1-5|few|TRBV4-3|.
CASSRSQTTGPQHF
TGCGCCAGCAGCCGATCACAGACTACAGGACCCCAGCATTTT
>TRBJ2-3|.|TRBV11-3|.
CASSLRGAPGDTQYF
TGTGCCAGCAGCTTAAGGGGGGCTCCCGGAGATACGCAGTATTTT
>TRBJ1-2|.|TRBV7-9|TRBD1
CASSSGGSNYGYTF
TGTGCCAGCAGCTCAGGGGGGTCTAACTATGGCTACACCTTC
>TRBJ2-2|.|TRBV12-3/TRBV12-4|.
CASGLLTGELFF
TGTGCCAGCGGACTTCTCACCGGGGAGCTGTTTTTT
>TRBJ2-5|.|TRBV18|TRBD2
CASLPGLNQETQYF
TGTGCCAGCTTACCGGGACTAAACCAAGAGACCCAGTACTTC
>TRBJ1-5|.|TRBV4-2|.
CASSQDTGAGQPQHF
TGTGCCAGCAGCCAAGACACGGGGGCGGGTCAGCCCCAGCATTTT
>TRBJ1-5|.|TRBV10-2|TRBD1
CASTGNRGQPQHF
TGCGCCAGCACGGGAAACAGGGGTCAGCCCCAGCATTTT
>TRBJ1-1|many|TRBV6-2/TRBV6-3|.
CASSYSERTEAFF
TGTGCCAGCAGTTACTCGGAGCGCACTGAAGCTTTCTTT
>TRBJ2-7|.|TRBV9|.
CASSVDLGGYEQYF
TGTGCCAGCAGCGTAGACCTAGGGGGATACGAGCAGTACTTC
>TRBJ1-2|.|TRBV9|.
CASSVGWGYTF
TGTGCCAGCAGCGTAGGATGGGGCTACACCTTC
>TRBJ2-4|.|TRBV6-2/TRBV6-3|.
CASSYFRDVKNIQYF
TGTGCCAGCAGTTACTTCAGGGACGTCAAAAACATTCAGTACTTC
>TRBJ1-5|.|TRBV3-1/TRBV3-2|.
CASSKQGDPQHF
TGTGCCAGCAGTAAACAGGGCGACCCCCAGCATTTT
>TRBJ2-2|.|TRBV7-9|.
CASGGAANTGELFF
TGTGCCAGCGGCGGGGCGGCGAACACCGGGGAGCTGTTTTTT
>TRBJ2-4|.|TRBV12-3/TRBV12-4|.
CASSVLAKNIQYF
TGTGCCAGCTCCGTACTAGCCAAAAACATTCAGTACTTC
>TRBJ1-5|.|TRBV18|TRBD1
CASSQTTGGEGQPQHF
TGTGCCAGCTCACAAACAACAGGGGGCGAGGGCCAGCCCCAGCATTTT
>TRBJ2-7|.|TRBV2|TRBD1
CASCEWGAGGGYEQYF
TGTGCCAGCTGTGAGTGGGGGGCAGGGGGCGGATACGAGCAGTACTTC
>TRBJ2-1|.|TRBV28|TRBD2
CASMGGGVYNEQFF
TGTGCCAGCATGGGCGGGGGGGTTTACAATGAGCAGTTCTTC